These 8 T cell receptor beta chains share one sample of origin, sequenced in a study of CD8+ T cells in alopecia areata. cDNA serving as the sequencing template came from extracted, reverse transcribed RNA. The assay was immunoSEQ multiplex PCR, and TCRdb's table has in-frame clones only and misses some. The data show 110,000 or so clones, roughly 69% seen once. Sample: CD4+ T cells sorted from blood. The receptors here all came from a human donor in good health.

This chain connects TRBV4-1 to TRBJ1-5; maybe TRBD1 (6 bases). Germline CDR1 reads MGHRA; CDR2 reads YSYEKL. V lost 3 bases to trimming and J lost 3 bases, with 15 bases between them. The length of the CDR3 is 16 residues. In DNA form, the CDR3 reads TGCGCCAGCAGCCAGGGGATTGGACAGTACAATCAGCCCCAGCATTTT. Amino acids: CASSQGIGQYNQPQHF.

J is TRBJ2-4 and V is TRBV6-1, with D maybe TRBD1 (6 bases). V was clipped by 2 bases and J by 7 bases, with 21 bases between them. The CDR3 covers 17 residues. Germline values: CDR1 MNHNS, CDR2 SASEGT. CDR3 in amino acids: CASSERGWGQGVNIQYF. CDR3 bases: TGTGCCAGCAGTGAAAGGGGATGGGGGCAGGGTGTGAACATTCAGTACTTC.

This clone was picked up one time. V and J are TRBV15 and TRBJ2-4; D is undetermined. This CDR3 spans 15 amino acids. Germline V gives CDR1 LNHNV, CDR2 YYDKDF (reference sequence). V lost 1 base, J lost 0 bases, and 7 bases lay in between. CDR3 coding DNA: TGTGCCACCAGCAGAGTTGTCTTAGCCAAAAACATTCAGTACTTC. It encodes CATSRVVLAKNIQYF.

The V gene is TRBV7-6, the J gene TRBJ2-6; D not certain. This CDR3 region has 14 residues. V shed 2 bases and J shed 4 bases, with 6 bases lying between them. CDR1 and CDR2 (germline): SGHVS, FNYEAQ. CDR3 bases: TGTGCCAGCAGCTTAAGCAGGGGGGCCAACGTCCTGACTTTC. It codes for CASSLSRGANVLTF.

CDR3 sequence reads: CSASRGVSNTGELFF. Here the CDR3 DNA reads TGCAGCGCGTCACGGGGGGTTTCGAACACCGGGGAGCTGTTTTTT. J is TRBJ2-2 and V is TRBV29-1; 7 bases align to TRBD2. The CDR3 consists of 15 residues. Trimming at V came to 7 bases and at J to 0 bases, leaving 8 bases not matched to a gene. Germline V gene lookup returns CDR1 SQVTM and CDR2 ANQGSEA.

The chain combines TRBV7-2 with TRBJ1-2; possible D gene TRBD1, 6 bases. V was shortened by 1 base and J by 7 bases, with 13 bases between the two germline ends. This CDR3 has 14 amino acids. Germline V gives CDR1 SGHTA, CDR2 FQGNSA. In DNA form, the CDR3 reads TGTGCCAGCAGCTTAGGCGGGGGCCCGGGTGGCTACACCTTC. It codes for CASSLGGGPGGYTF. The complete variable domain, with remaining parts taken from reference TRBV7-2 and TRBJ1-2, reads GAGVSQSPSNKVTEKGKDVELRCDPISGHTALYWYRQSLGQGLEFLIYFQGNSAPDKSGLPSDRFSAERTGGSVSTLTIQRTQQEDSAVYLCASSLGGGPGGYTFGSGTRLTVV.

V is TRBV30 and J is TRBJ2-7, with 10 bases lining up with TRBD1. The CDR3 has 15 amino acids. Trimming took 0 bases from V and 4 from J; bases not matched to a gene: 6. Germline loops: CDR1 GTSNPN, CDR2 SVGIG (reference sequence). The CDR3: CAWSVPGQGDYEQYF. For the CDR3, the DNA is TGTGCCTGGAGTGTCCCTGGACAGGGGGATTACGAGCAGTACTTC. The variable domain in full, with the rest retrieved from reference TRBV30 and TRBJ2-7, is SQTIHQWPATLVQPVGSPLSLECTVEGTSNPNLYWYRQAAGRGLQLLFYSVGIGQISSEVPQNLSASRPQDRQFILSSKKLLLSDSGFYLCAWSVPGQGDYEQYFGPGTRLTVT.

A word on this clone: Other DNA sequences in the same sample also yield this CDR3. The chain recombines TRBV5-4 with TRBJ2-7; D ambiguous. This CDR3 is built from 13 residues. Germline V CDR1 and CDR2: SGHNT, YYREEE (reference sequence). The V end was cut by 1 base, the J end by 0 bases, with 5 bases between. CDR3 DNA: TGTGCCAGCAGCTTGAAAAGCTCCTACGAGCAGTACTTC. Protein: CASSLKSSYEQYF.